This TCR beta chain was sequenced during a study of T cells in localized non-small cell lung cancer. Overall study findings and caveats: Higher blood T cell density went with longer overall survival. Because researchers sequenced only one region of the tumor, heterogeneity is still possible. Adjacent lung held a median around 56 of the top 100 tumor clones. Uninvolved adjacent lung had the highest recorded T cell clonality, with tumor below it.

V dropped 1 base and J dropped 1; count of bases not matched to a gene: 3. Germline V gives CDR1 SEHNR, CDR2 FQNEAQ (reference sequence). CDR3 size: 16 residues. Data came from immunoSEQ multiplex PCR; TCRdb stores just in-frame clones and leaves some out. The sample has around 92,000 clones; roughly 90% are singletons. Remarks on this clone: Its matching antigen is unknown.

The sequence derives from a woman aged 35-75 years with stage II squamous cell lung carcinoma. J is TRBJ1-2 and V is TRBV7-9; 10 nucleotides line up with TRBD1. Sequencing used PBMCs, obtained before any cancer treatment. DNA of the CDR3: TGTGCCAGCAGCTTAGACAGGGACAGGGGTAACTATGGCTACACCTTC. Its protein is CASSLDRDRGNYGYTF.